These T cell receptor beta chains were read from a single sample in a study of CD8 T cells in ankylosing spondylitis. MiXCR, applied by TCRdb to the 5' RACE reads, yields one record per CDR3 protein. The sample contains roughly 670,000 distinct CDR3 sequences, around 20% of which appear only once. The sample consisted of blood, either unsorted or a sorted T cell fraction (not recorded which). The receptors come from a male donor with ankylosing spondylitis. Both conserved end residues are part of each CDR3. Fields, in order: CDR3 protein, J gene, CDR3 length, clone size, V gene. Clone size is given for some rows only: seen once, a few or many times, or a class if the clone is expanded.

CDR3aa: CASSLLGAGGSYNEQFF
j_gene: TRBJ2-1
len: 17
abundance: NA
v_gene: TRBV12-3/TRBV12-4

CDR3aa: CASTLTLTGELFF
j_gene: TRBJ2-2
len: 13
abundance: many
v_gene: TRBV5-5

CDR3aa: CASSQEDRDQPQHF
j_gene: TRBJ1-5
len: 14
abundance: few
v_gene: TRBV4-2

CDR3aa: CASSKPGTGYNEQFF
j_gene: TRBJ2-1
len: 15
abundance: NA
v_gene: TRBV27

CDR3aa: CASSPTGKTSGFYNEQFF
j_gene: TRBJ2-1
len: 18
abundance: NA
v_gene: TRBV6-2/TRBV6-3

CDR3aa: CASSTARARMVKNIQYF
j_gene: TRBJ2-4
len: 17
abundance: NA
v_gene: TRBV7-8

CDR3aa: CASTGQAEAFF
j_gene: TRBJ1-1
len: 11
abundance: NA
v_gene: TRBV10-2

CDR3aa: CASSENREHNGYTF
j_gene: TRBJ1-2
len: 14
abundance: few
v_gene: TRBV6-1

CDR3aa: CATSGYTGELFF
j_gene: TRBJ2-2
len: 12
abundance: NA
v_gene: TRBV11-2

CDR3aa: CASSIVSGNGEQFF
j_gene: TRBJ2-1
len: 14
abundance: few
v_gene: TRBV19

CDR3aa: CASSLGGNDGYTF
j_gene: TRBJ1-2
len: 13
abundance: NA
v_gene: TRBV7-6

CDR3aa: CATSDFFSGSGELFF
j_gene: TRBJ2-2
len: 15
abundance: few
v_gene: TRBV24-1

CDR3aa: CASGEYSTSGASYEQYF
j_gene: TRBJ2-7
len: 17
abundance: few
v_gene: TRBV5-1

CDR3aa: CSVLGGSGANVLTF
j_gene: TRBJ2-6
len: 14
abundance: few
v_gene: TRBV29-1

CDR3aa: CASSFDGLAGDNEQFF
j_gene: TRBJ2-1
len: 16
abundance: few
v_gene: TRBV5-1

CDR3aa: CASSIGQGAGEQYF
j_gene: TRBJ2-7
len: 14
abundance: NA
v_gene: TRBV28

CDR3aa: CAISDPGLAAYEQFF
j_gene: TRBJ2-1
len: 15
abundance: many
v_gene: TRBV10-3

CDR3aa: CASTGDISNYGYTF
j_gene: TRBJ1-2
len: 14
abundance: NA
v_gene: TRBV12-3/TRBV12-4

CDR3aa: CASSSGHTPTLFNYGYTF
j_gene: TRBJ1-2
len: 18
abundance: few
v_gene: TRBV5-1

CDR3aa: CASSPPVAGYSDTQYF
j_gene: TRBJ2-3
len: 16
abundance: NA
v_gene: TRBV12-3/TRBV12-4

CDR3aa: CASSLVLGNTDTQYF
j_gene: TRBJ2-3
len: 15
abundance: many
v_gene: TRBV11-2

CDR3aa: CTSSLVGAGDGTEAFF
j_gene: TRBJ1-1
len: 16
abundance: few
v_gene: TRBV7-2

CDR3aa: CAITSTSGRNEQFF
j_gene: TRBJ2-1
len: 14
abundance: few
v_gene: TRBV10-3

CDR3aa: CASSLQVGAYEQFF
j_gene: TRBJ2-1
len: 14
abundance: NA
v_gene: TRBV12-3/TRBV12-4

CDR3aa: CASSQHTGELFF
j_gene: TRBJ2-2
len: 12
abundance: many
v_gene: TRBV3-1

CDR3aa: CASSQEVAGGPGYEQYF
j_gene: TRBJ2-7
len: 17
abundance: NA
v_gene: TRBV4-1

CDR3aa: CASSLGGGRTAYEQYF
j_gene: TRBJ2-7
len: 16
abundance: NA
v_gene: TRBV7-9

CDR3aa: CASSQDRGQENWRNYGYTF
j_gene: TRBJ1-2
len: 19
abundance: NA
v_gene: TRBV4-1

CDR3aa: CASSRPAAGVNEKLFF
j_gene: TRBJ1-4
len: 16
abundance: many
v_gene: TRBV4-1

CDR3aa: CASSLSGLRGYNEQFF
j_gene: TRBJ2-1
len: 16
abundance: few
v_gene: TRBV11-2

CDR3aa: CSAFRPASDEQFF
j_gene: TRBJ2-1
len: 13
abundance: many
v_gene: TRBV20-1

CDR3aa: CASSPWTSGAETQYF
j_gene: TRBJ2-5
len: 15
abundance: once
v_gene: TRBV18

CDR3aa: CASTREVNYGYTF
j_gene: TRBJ1-2
len: 13
abundance: NA
v_gene: TRBV9

CDR3aa: CSARALTTGANYGYTF
j_gene: TRBJ1-2
len: 16
abundance: NA
v_gene: TRBV20-1

CDR3aa: CASARDVEAFF
j_gene: TRBJ1-1
len: 11
abundance: few
v_gene: TRBV28

CDR3aa: CASSFLGHGHTDTQYF
j_gene: TRBJ2-3
len: 16
abundance: few
v_gene: TRBV27

CDR3aa: CASSPPTGIGYEQYF
j_gene: TRBJ2-7
len: 15
abundance: NA
v_gene: TRBV18

CDR3aa: CASSQRDRANEQFF
j_gene: TRBJ2-1
len: 14
abundance: few
v_gene: TRBV3-1

CDR3aa: CAGTPDSSYNSPLHF
j_gene: TRBJ1-6
len: 15
abundance: NA
v_gene: TRBV2

CDR3aa: CASSPANTIYF
j_gene: TRBJ1-3
len: 11
abundance: NA
v_gene: TRBV12-3/TRBV12-4

CDR3aa: CASRITRETEAFF
j_gene: TRBJ1-1
len: 13
abundance: few
v_gene: TRBV7-9

CDR3aa: CASSFHRGEQYF
j_gene: TRBJ2-7
len: 12
abundance: few
v_gene: TRBV27

CDR3aa: CASSSSGGLGEETQYF
j_gene: TRBJ2-5
len: 16
abundance: many
v_gene: TRBV5-1

CDR3aa: CSARESDRAHYGYTF
j_gene: TRBJ1-2
len: 15
abundance: NA
v_gene: TRBV20-1

CDR3aa: CSARVKSTDTQYF
j_gene: TRBJ2-3
len: 13
abundance: few
v_gene: TRBV20-1

CDR3aa: CASSIVGSEDTQYF
j_gene: TRBJ2-3
len: 14
abundance: NA
v_gene: TRBV7-2